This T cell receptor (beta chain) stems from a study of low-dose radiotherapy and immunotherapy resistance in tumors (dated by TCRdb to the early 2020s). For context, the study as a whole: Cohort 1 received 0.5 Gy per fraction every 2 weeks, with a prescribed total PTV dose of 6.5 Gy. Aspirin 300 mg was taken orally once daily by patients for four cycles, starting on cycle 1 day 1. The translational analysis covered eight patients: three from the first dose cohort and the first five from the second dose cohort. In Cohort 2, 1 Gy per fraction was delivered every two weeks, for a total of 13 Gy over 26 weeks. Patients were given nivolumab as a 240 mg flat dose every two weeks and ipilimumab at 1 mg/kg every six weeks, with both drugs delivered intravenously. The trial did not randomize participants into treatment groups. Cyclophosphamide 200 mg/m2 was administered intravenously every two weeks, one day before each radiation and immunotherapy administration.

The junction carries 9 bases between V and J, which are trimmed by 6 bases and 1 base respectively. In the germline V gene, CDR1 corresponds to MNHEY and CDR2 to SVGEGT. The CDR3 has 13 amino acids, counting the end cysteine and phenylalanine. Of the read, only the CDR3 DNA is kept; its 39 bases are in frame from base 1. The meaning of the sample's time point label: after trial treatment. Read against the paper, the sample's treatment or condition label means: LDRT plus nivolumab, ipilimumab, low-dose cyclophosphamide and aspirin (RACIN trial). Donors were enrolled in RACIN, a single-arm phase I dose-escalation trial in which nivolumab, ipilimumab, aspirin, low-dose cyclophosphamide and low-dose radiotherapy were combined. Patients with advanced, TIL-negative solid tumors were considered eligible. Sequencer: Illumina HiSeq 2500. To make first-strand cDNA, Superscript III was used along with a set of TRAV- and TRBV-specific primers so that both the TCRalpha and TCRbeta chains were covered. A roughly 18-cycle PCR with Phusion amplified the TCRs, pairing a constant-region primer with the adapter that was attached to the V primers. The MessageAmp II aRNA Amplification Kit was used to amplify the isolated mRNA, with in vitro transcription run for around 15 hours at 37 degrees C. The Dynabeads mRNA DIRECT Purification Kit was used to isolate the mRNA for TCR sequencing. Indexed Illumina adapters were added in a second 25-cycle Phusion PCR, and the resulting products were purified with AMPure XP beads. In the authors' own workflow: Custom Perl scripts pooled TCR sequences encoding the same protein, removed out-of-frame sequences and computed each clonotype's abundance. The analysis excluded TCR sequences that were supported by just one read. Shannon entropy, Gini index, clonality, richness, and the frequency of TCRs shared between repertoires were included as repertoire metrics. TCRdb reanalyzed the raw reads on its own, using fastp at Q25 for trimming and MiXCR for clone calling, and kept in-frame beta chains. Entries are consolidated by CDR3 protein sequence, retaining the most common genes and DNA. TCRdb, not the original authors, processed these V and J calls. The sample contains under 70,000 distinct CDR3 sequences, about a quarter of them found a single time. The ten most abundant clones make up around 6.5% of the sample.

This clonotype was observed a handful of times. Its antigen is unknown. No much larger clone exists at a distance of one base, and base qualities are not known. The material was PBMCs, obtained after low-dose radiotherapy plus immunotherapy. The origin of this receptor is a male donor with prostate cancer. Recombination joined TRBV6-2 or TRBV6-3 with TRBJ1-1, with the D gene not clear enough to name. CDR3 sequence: CASRLLQNTEAFF. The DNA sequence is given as TGTGCCAGCAGGTTACTACAGAACACTGAAGCTTTCTTT.